Described below is a single T cell receptor beta chain sequence and its context. CDR3 length equals 13 residues. Germline V gives CDR1 SNHLY, CDR2 FYNNEI. Trimming took 6 bases from V and 7 from J; bases not matched to a gene: 3. This sample is part of a study of blood T cell repertoires in COVID-19. Study-wide background: Samples representing acute and convalescent COVID-19 were sourced from the United States, Italy and Spain. The analysed material was cDNA or gDNA that came from T cells, B-cell-depleted T cells, or PBMCs.

In the authors' methods: Nucleated cell counts were estimated from reference gene primer amplification. The assay was immunoSEQ multiplex PCR, and TCRdb's table has in-frame clones only and misses some. V, J and clone size are taken as reported in that table, and D and trimming were inferred from the DNA itself. The sample lists about 27,000 clones; 65% to 90% were seen once. The TCR comes from a man between 65 and 85 years old with active COVID-19. The V gene is TRBV2, the J gene TRBJ2-2, with 9 bases fitting TRBD1. The specimen sequenced was peripheral blood. The CDR3: CASRGQGIGELFF. CDR3 coding DNA: TGTGCCAGCAGGGGACAGGGTATCGGGGAGCTGTTTTTT.